Listed below are T cell receptor beta chains from one sample, sequenced in a study of T cells in Graves' hyperthyroidism and ophthalmopathy. Each CDR3 protein is one row after TCRdb ran MiXCR on the multiplex PCR reads. The sample has approximately 560,000 distinct CDR3 sequences; 15% to 19% are singletons. Material for sequencing was blood. The source of these receptors is a woman aged 25-40 years with Graves' hyperthyroidism. The CDR3 runs from the conserved cysteine through the conserved F or W. The order of the fields is V gene, D gene, clone size, J gene, CDR3 protein, CDR3 DNA. D genes are given only for firm matches. A clone size is listed for some rows: how often the clone was seen (once, few, many), or a class if it is expanded.

v_gene: TRBV27; d_gene: NA; abundance: many; j_gene: TRBJ2-2; CDR3aa: CASSQGGGELFF; CDR3nt: TGTGCCAGCAGTCAGGGTGGCGGGGAGCTGTTTTTT
v_gene: TRBV20-1; d_gene: TRBD2; abundance: many; j_gene: TRBJ2-1; CDR3aa: CSAPRSGRVRSYNEQFF; CDR3nt: TGCAGTGCGCCCCGTAGCGGGAGAGTGAGGTCCTACAATGAGCAGTTCTTC
v_gene: TRBV7-9; d_gene: NA; abundance: NA; j_gene: TRBJ2-7; CDR3aa: CASSWSSEQYF; CDR3nt: TGTGCCAGCAGCTGGAGCTCCGAGCAGTACTTC
v_gene: TRBV27; d_gene: TRBD2; abundance: few; j_gene: TRBJ2-1; CDR3aa: CASSSGGGRNEQFF; CDR3nt: TGTGCCAGCAGTTCCGGGGGGGGCAGGAATGAGCAGTTCTTC
v_gene: TRBV7-8; d_gene: TRBD1; abundance: few; j_gene: TRBJ2-1; CDR3aa: CASSLSGTGAYNEQFF; CDR3nt: TGTGCCAGCAGTCTTAGCGGGACAGGGGCTTACAATGAGCAGTTCTTC
v_gene: TRBV10-3; d_gene: NA; abundance: NA; j_gene: TRBJ2-7; CDR3aa: CAISDVGTGTYEQYF; CDR3nt: TGTGCCATCAGTGATGTGGGTACAGGTACCTACGAGCAGTACTTC
v_gene: TRBV27; d_gene: TRBD1; abundance: many; j_gene: TRBJ2-7; CDR3aa: CASSLGAGTGYEQYF; CDR3nt: TGTGCCAGCAGTTTAGGGGCCGGGACAGGGTACGAGCAGTACTTC
v_gene: TRBV19; d_gene: TRBD1; abundance: few; j_gene: TRBJ2-3; CDR3aa: CASTADRAHTDTQYF; CDR3nt: TGTGCCAGTACCGCGGACAGGGCTCACACAGATACGCAGTATTTT
v_gene: TRBV28; d_gene: TRBD2; abundance: NA; j_gene: TRBJ2-1; CDR3aa: CASRRAGGVNEQFF; CDR3nt: TGTGCCAGCCGGAGAGCGGGAGGCGTTAATGAGCAGTTCTTC
v_gene: TRBV14; d_gene: NA; abundance: many; j_gene: TRBJ2-7; CDR3aa: CASSQAQGYYEQYF; CDR3nt: TGTGCCAGCAGCCAAGCTCAGGGCTACTACGAGCAGTACTTC
v_gene: TRBV3-1; d_gene: NA; abundance: many; j_gene: TRBJ2-7; CDR3aa: CASSQDRSYEQYF; CDR3nt: TGTGCCAGCAGCCAAGATAGATCCTACGAGCAGTACTTC
v_gene: TRBV6-1; d_gene: TRBD2; abundance: NA; j_gene: TRBJ2-1; CDR3aa: CASSEQPTSGDNEQFF; CDR3nt: TGTGCCAGCAGTGAACAACCGACTAGCGGAGACAATGAGCAGTTCTTC
v_gene: TRBV7-6; d_gene: NA; abundance: many; j_gene: TRBJ2-7; CDR3aa: CASSSSPSLAYEQYF; CDR3nt: TGTGCCAGCAGCTCTTCCCCTAGCTTGGCCTACGAGCAGTACTTC
v_gene: TRBV20-1; d_gene: NA; abundance: NA; j_gene: TRBJ2-7; CDR3aa: CSANTASSYEQYF; CDR3nt: TGCAGTGCTAACACAGCAAGCTCCTACGAGCAGTACTTC
v_gene: TRBV19; d_gene: TRBD1; abundance: NA; j_gene: TRBJ2-7; CDR3aa: CASRLGTGLDEQYF; CDR3nt: TGTGCCAGTAGGCTCGGGACAGGGCTCGACGAGCAGTACTTC
v_gene: TRBV11-3; d_gene: NA; abundance: many; j_gene: TRBJ2-3; CDR3aa: CASSILGGDTQYF; CDR3nt: TGTGCCAGCAGCATCCTCGGGGGAGATACGCAGTATTTT
v_gene: TRBV6-1; d_gene: TRBD1; abundance: many; j_gene: TRBJ1-5; CDR3aa: CASSHSGQGGNQPQHF; CDR3nt: TGTGCCAGCAGTCACTCAGGACAGGGTGGCAATCAGCCCCAGCATTTT
v_gene: TRBV12-3/TRBV12-4; d_gene: NA; abundance: many; j_gene: TRBJ1-5; CDR3aa: CASSFQQGQPQHF; CDR3nt: TGTGCCAGCAGTTTTCAGCAGGGTCAGCCCCAGCATTTT
v_gene: TRBV7-2; d_gene: TRBD2; abundance: many; j_gene: TRBJ2-1; CDR3aa: CASSFGGRDNEQFF; CDR3nt: TGTGCCAGCAGCTTTGGCGGGAGGGACAATGAGCAGTTCTTC
v_gene: TRBV18; d_gene: TRBD1; abundance: NA; j_gene: TRBJ2-7; CDR3aa: CASSPRETGGSEQYF; CDR3nt: TGTGCCAGCTCACCACGGGAGACAGGGGGTAGCGAGCAGTACTTC
v_gene: TRBV29-1; d_gene: TRBD2; abundance: many; j_gene: TRBJ2-5; CDR3aa: CSVPGGRAVETQYF; CDR3nt: TGCAGCGTACCGGGGGGGAGGGCCGTAGAGACCCAGTACTTC
v_gene: TRBV4-2; d_gene: NA; abundance: few; j_gene: TRBJ1-4; CDR3aa: CASSQATQGNEKLFF; CDR3nt: TGTGCCAGCAGCCAAGCGACTCAAGGGAATGAAAAACTGTTTTTT